The 12 T cell receptor beta chains below come from one sample, sequenced in a study of blood T cells in healthy people across ages (dated by TCRdb to the mid-2010s). Preparation of the library involved 5' RACE. Sequencing relied on an Illumina HiSeq 2500. A second PCR of roughly 7 to 12 cycles was run with a J-beta primer mix and a sample-barcoded 5' primer. TCRdb itself trimmed the public reads at Q25 with fastp, ran MiXCR and retained productive beta chains. Here each entry gathers all rows of one CDR3 protein and keeps the most common genes and DNA. This sample is represented by about a million distinct CDR3 sequences; roughly half of them were singletons. Roughly 23% of the sample belongs to the ten largest clones. The sample taken for sequencing was blood. The receptors stem from a woman aged 55-69 years in good health.

The table lists this clonotype with a few counts. The chain links TRBV4-1 to TRBJ2-7; D gene ambiguous. CDR1 is MGHRA and CDR2 is YSYEKL in the germline V gene. With 1 base removed from V and 0 bases from J, the gap between germline ends came to 10 bases. CDR3 length equals 15 residues. The DNA for the CDR3 is TGCGCCAGCAGCCAAGCGGTAGGGAACTCCTACGAGCAGTACTTC. Protein sequence: CASSQAVGNSYEQYF.

V usage is TRBV11-2 and J usage is TRBJ2-4, with 9 bases fitting TRBD1. The V and J ends lost 5 bases and 8 bases, in that order; junction bases with no gene match: 7. This CDR3 region has 14 residues. The germline V gene has CDR1 SGHAT and CDR2 FQNNGV. Written as DNA, the CDR3 is TGTGCCAGCAGCGCCGCGGGACAGGGCGACATTCAGTACTTC. This sequence encodes CASSAAGQGDIQYF. Together with reference TRBV11-2 and TRBJ2-4, the CDR3 gives the full variable domain: EAGVAQSPRYKIIEKRQSVAFWCNPISGHATLYWYQQILGQGPKLLIQFQNNGVVDDSQLPKDRFSAERLKGVDSTLKIQPAKLEDSAVYLCASSAAGQGDIQYFGAGTRLSVL.

J is TRBJ2-1 and V is TRBV12-3 or TRBV12-4; the match to TRBD2 covers 9 bases. This CDR3 has 15 amino acids. V lost 4 bases and J lost 4; bases outside the gene matches: 5. The CDR3 bases are TGTGCCAGCAGTTCGACAGCGGGAGGTTACAATGAGCAGTTCTTC. Protein sequence: CASSSTAGGYNEQFF.

This clonotype showed up many times. The chain couples TRBV27 to TRBJ2-5; tentatively, D is TRBD2 (5 bases). The V end lost 4 bases, the J end lost 2 bases, and 14 bases lay between the germline ends. Germline CDR1 MNHEY, CDR2 SMNVEV (reference sequence). The CDR3 spans 15 residues. The DNA of the CDR3 is TGTGCCAGCAGTTCCTATTCCGGGGAACAAGAGACCCAGTACTTC. It is translated as CASSSYSGEQETQYF.

This clonotype was detected a few times. The CDR3 coding sequence is TGTGCCAGCAACCGACTAGCGGGAGGACAAAACATTCAGTACTTC. Translation gives CASNRLAGGQNIQYF. The chain couples TRBV7-9 to TRBJ2-4; TRBD2 agrees at 13 bases. Germline values: CDR1 SEHNR, CDR2 FQNEAQ (reference sequence). The CDR3 length is 15 residues. Trimming removed 7 bases from V and 5 bases from J; junction bases left unmatched: 5.

The chain links TRBV29-1 to TRBJ1-1, with D possibly matching TRBD1 (5 bases). Looked up from germline, CDR1 is SQVTM and CDR2 is ANQGSEA. Trimming pared 3 bases from V and 1 base from J, leaving 12 bases between. This CDR3 has 14 residues. CDR3 sequence (DNA): TGCAGCGTTGATAAGGGACCGGAGAACACTGAAGCTTTCTTT. This gives the protein CSVDKGPENTEAFF.

V is TRBV4-1 and J is TRBJ2-3; D remains unclear. Germline CDR1 is MGHRA and CDR2 is YSYEKL. The CDR3 sequence is 15 residues long. Between the trimmed V and J ends, which lost 4 bases and 4 bases, there was a span of 15 bases. CDR3 residues: CASSPDPRWPDTQYF. DNA of the CDR3: TGCGCCAGCAGCCCCGACCCGAGATGGCCAGATACGCAGTATTTT.

This clonotype was observed once. This chain links TRBV20-1 with TRBJ2-5; 7 positions agree with TRBD1. Germline CDR1 and CDR2: DFQATT and SNEGSKA (reference sequence). The CDR3 runs to 14 residues. V lost 6 bases to trimming and J lost 4 bases; unmatched junction nucleotides: 11. The CDR3 nucleotides read TGCAGTGCAAACGACAGGGTAGTACGAGAGACCCAGTACTTC. Its translation is CSANDRVVRETQYF.

This sequence joins TRBV5-1 and TRBJ2-5, with 8 bases matching TRBD1. This CDR3 has 17 residues. V was pared by 0 bases and J by 5 bases, with 12 bases of the junction left unmatched. CDR1 is SGHRS, CDR2 YFSETQ, per germline. The CDR3 DNA reads TGCGCCAGCAGCTTGGACCGTACTAGGACAGGGCTGGAGACCCAGTACTTC. Its translation: CASSLDRTRTGLETQYF.

This clonotype was seen more than once but under ten times. The rearrangement joins TRBV13 to TRBJ2-1; 7 bases agree with TRBD2. Trimming removed 2 bases from V and 7 bases from J; junction bases left unmatched: 11. The CDR3 totals 16 residues. Germline loops: CDR1 PRHDT, CDR2 FYEKMQ (reference sequence). CDR3 nucleotide sequence: TGTGCCAGCAGCTTAACGGGAGGAGACTATGTAAATGAGCAGTTCTTC. The encoded protein is CASSLTGGDYVNEQFF.

This chain links TRBV20-1 with TRBJ2-5; 9 bases match TRBD2. V lost 6 bases and J lost 2; bases outside the gene matches: 7. Germline V gives CDR1 DFQATT, CDR2 SNEGSKA (reference sequence). The CDR3 length is 14 residues. CDR3 DNA: TGCAGTGCCCTCCAGGGACTAGCTCAAGAGACCCAGTACTTC. Protein product: CSALQGLAQETQYF.

This clonotype was observed once. One end of the junction is discordant with germline, which a read error may explain. J is TRBJ2-1 and V is TRBV20-1; D ambiguous. CDR1 is DFQATT and CDR2 is SNEGSKA in the germline V gene (reference sequence). This CDR3 has 14 amino acids. The CDR3 DNA is TGCAGTGCTAGACGGCAGAACTCCTACAATGAGCGGTTCTTC. Protein sequence: CSARRQNSYNERFF.